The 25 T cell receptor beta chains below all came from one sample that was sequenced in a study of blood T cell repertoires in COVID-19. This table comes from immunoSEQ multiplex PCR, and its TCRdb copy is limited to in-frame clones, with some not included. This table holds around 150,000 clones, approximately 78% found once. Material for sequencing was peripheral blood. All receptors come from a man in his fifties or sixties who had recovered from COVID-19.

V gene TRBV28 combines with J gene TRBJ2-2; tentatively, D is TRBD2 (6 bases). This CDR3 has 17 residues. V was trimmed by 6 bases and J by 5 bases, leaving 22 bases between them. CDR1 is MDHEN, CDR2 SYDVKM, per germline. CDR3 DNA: TGTGCCAGCAGCCCACTAGGGGTGGGAGGAATAACCGGGGAGCTGTTTTTT. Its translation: CASSPLGVGGITGELFF.

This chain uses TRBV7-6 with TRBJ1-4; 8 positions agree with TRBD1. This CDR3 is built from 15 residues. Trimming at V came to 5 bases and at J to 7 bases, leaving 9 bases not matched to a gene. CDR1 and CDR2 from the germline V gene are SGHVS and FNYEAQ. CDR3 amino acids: CASSQWTGKSEKLFF. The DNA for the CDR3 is TGTGCCAGCAGCCAATGGACAGGGAAGAGTGAAAAACTGTTTTTT.

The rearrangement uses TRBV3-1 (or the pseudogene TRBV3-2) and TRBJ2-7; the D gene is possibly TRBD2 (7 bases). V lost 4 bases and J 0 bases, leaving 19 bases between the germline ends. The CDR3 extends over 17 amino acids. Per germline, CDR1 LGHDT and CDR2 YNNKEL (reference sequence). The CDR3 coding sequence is TGTGCCAGCAGCCTAGGCGGAGGAGGGGGGGCCTCCTACGAGCAGTACTTC. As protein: CASSLGGGGGASYEQYF.

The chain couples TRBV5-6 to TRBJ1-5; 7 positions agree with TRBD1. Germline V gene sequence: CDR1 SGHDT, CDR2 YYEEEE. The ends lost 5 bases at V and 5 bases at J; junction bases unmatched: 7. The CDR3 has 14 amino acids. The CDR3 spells CASSFGTADQPQHF. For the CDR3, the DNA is TGTGCCAGCAGTTTCGGGACAGCAGATCAGCCCCAGCATTTT.

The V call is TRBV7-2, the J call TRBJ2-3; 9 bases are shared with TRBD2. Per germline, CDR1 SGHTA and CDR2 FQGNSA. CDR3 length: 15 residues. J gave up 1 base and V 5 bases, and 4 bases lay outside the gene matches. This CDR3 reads CASSGKRGGTDTQYF. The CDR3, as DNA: TGTGCCAGCAGCGGCAAGCGGGGGGGCACAGATACGCAGTATTTT. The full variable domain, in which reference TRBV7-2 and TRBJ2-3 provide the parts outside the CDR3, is GAGVSQSPSNKVTEKGKDVELRCDPISGHTALYWYRQSLGQGLEFLIYFQGNSAPDKSGLPSDRFSAERTGGSVSTLTIQRTQQEDSAVYLCASSGKRGGTDTQYFGPGTRLTVL.

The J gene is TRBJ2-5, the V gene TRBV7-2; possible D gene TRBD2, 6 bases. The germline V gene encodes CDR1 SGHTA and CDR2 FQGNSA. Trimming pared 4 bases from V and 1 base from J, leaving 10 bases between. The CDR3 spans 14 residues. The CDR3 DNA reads TGTGCCAGCAGCTACGGGAGCCCCCAAGAGACCCAGTACTTC. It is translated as CASSYGSPQETQYF.

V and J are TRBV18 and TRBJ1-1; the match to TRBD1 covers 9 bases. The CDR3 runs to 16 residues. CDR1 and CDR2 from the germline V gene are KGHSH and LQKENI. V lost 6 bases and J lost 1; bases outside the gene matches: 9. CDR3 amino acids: CASSTAGTGRNTEAFF. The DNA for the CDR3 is TGTGCCAGCTCGACAGCCGGGACAGGGAGGAACACTGAAGCTTTCTTT.

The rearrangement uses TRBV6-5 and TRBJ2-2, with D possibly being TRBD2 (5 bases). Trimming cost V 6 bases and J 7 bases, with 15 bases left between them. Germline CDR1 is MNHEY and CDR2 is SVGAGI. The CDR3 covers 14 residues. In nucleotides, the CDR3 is TGTGCCAGCAGGGCTGGACTGTCCGACGGGGAGCTGTTTTTT. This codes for CASRAGLSDGELFF.

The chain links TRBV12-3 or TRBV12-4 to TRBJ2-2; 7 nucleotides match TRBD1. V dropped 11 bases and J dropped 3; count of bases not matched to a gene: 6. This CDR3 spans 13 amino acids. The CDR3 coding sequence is TGTGCCTGCGACAGGGTGGACACCGGGGAGCTGTTTTTT. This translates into CACDRVDTGELFF.

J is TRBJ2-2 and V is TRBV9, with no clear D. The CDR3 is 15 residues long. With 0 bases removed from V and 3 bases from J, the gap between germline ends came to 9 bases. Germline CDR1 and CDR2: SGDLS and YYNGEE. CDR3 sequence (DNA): TGTGCCAGCAGCGTAGCTAATTCCTACACCGGGGAGCTGTTTTTT. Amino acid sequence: CASSVANSYTGELFF.

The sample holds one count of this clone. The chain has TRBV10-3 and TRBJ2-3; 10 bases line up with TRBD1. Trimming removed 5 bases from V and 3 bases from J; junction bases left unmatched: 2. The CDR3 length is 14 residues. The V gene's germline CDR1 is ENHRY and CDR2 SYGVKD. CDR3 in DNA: TGTGCCATCAGTAGGACAGGGGGGACAGATACGCAGTATTTT. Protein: CAISRTGGTDTQYF.

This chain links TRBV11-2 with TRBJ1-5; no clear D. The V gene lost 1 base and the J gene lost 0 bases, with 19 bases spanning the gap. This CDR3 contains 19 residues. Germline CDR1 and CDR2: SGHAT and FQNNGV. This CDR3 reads CASSLGEGFTPNSNQPQHF. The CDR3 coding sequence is TGTGCCAGCAGCTTAGGGGAGGGATTCACCCCGAATAGCAATCAGCCCCAGCATTTT.

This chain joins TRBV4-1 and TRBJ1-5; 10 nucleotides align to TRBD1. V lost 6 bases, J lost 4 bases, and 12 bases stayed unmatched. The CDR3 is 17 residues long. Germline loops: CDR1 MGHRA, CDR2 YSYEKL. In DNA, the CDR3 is TGCGCCAGCAGTCAGCGGGCCGGGACAGGGGCTAATCAGCCCCAGCATTTT. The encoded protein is CASSQRAGTGANQPQHF.

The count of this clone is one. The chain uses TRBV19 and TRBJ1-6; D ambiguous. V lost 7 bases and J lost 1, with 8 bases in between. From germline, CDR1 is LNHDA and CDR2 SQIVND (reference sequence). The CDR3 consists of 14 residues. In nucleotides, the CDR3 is TGTGCCAGTACCGCAGAATCCTATAATTCACCCCTCCACTTT. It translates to CASTAESYNSPLHF. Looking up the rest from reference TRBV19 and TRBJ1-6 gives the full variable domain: DGGITQSPKYLFRKEGQNVTLSCEQNLNHDAMYWYRQDPGQGLRLIYYSQIVNDFQKGDIAEGYSVSREKKESFPLTVTSAQKNPTAFYLCASTAESYNSPLHFGNGTRLTVT.

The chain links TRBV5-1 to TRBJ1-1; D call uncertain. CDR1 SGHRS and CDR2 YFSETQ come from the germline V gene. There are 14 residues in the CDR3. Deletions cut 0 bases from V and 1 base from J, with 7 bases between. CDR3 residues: CASSLETGNTEAFF. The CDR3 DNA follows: TGCGCCAGCAGCTTGGAAACGGGGAACACTGAAGCTTTCTTT. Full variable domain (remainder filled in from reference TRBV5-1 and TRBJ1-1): KAGVTQTPRYLIKTRGQQVTLSCSPISGHRSVSWYQQTPGQGLQFLFEYFSETQRNKGNFPGRFSGRQFSNSRSEMNVSTLELGDSALYLCASSLETGNTEAFFGQGTRLTVV.

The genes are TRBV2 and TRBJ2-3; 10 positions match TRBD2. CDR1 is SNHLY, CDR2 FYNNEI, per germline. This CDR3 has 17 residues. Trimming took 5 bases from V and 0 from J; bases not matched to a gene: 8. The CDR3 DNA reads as TGTGCCAGCAGTCCTAATCTAGCGGGAGTGAGCACAGATACGCAGTATTTT. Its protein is CASSPNLAGVSTDTQYF.

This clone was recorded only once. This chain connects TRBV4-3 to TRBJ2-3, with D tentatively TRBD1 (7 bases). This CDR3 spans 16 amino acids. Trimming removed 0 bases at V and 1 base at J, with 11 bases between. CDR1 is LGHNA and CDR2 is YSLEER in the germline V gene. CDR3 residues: CASSQDLRGGTDTQYF. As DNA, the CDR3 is TGCGCCAGCAGCCAAGATCTCAGGGGGGGCACAGATACGCAGTATTTT.

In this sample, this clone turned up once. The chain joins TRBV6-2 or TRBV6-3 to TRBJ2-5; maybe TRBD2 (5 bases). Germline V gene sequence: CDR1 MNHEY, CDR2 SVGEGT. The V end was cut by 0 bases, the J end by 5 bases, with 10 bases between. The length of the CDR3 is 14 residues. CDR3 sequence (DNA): TGTGCCAGCAGTTACTCGCTAGCAACGGAGACCCAGTACTTC. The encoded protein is CASSYSLATETQYF.

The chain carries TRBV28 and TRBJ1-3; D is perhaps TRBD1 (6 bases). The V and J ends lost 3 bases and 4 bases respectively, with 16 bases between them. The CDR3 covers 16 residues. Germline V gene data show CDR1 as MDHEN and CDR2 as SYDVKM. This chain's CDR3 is CASSFPQGGTGNTIYF. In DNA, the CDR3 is TGTGCCAGCAGTTTCCCACAGGGAGGGACGGGAAACACCATATATTTT.

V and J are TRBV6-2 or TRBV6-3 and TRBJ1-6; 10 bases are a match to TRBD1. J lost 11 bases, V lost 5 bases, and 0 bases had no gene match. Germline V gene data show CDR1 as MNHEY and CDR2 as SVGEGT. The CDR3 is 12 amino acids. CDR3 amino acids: CASSGQGAPLHF. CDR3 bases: TGTGCCAGCAGTGGACAGGGGGCACCCCTCCACTTT.

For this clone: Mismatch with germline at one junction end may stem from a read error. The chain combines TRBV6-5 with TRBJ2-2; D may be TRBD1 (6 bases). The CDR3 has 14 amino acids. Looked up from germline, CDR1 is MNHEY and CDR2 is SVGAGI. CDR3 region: CASSPGDGRGGLFF. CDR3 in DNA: TGTGCCAGCAGTCCCGGGGACGGTAGAGGGGGGCTGTTTTTT.

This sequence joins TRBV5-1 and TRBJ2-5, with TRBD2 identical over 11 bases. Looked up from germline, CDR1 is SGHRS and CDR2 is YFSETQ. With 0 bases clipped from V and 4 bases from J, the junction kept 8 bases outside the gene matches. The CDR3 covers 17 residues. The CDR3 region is CASSLAVAGGRGETQYF. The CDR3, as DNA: TGCGCCAGCAGCTTGGCGGTAGCGGGAGGGCGAGGAGAGACCCAGTACTTC. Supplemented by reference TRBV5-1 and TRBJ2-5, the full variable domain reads KAGVTQTPRYLIKTRGQQVTLSCSPISGHRSVSWYQQTPGQGLQFLFEYFSETQRNKGNFPGRFSGRQFSNSRSEMNVSTLELGDSALYLCASSLAVAGGRGETQYFGPGTRLLVL.

The CDR3 spells CASSSTREGTEAFF. The CDR3 DNA reads as TGTGCCAGCAGCTCCACCCGGGAGGGCACTGAAGCTTTCTTT. The rearrangement links TRBV5-4 to TRBJ1-1; D is undetermined. The V gene lost 3 bases and the J gene lost 4 bases, with 13 bases spanning the gap. From germline, CDR1 is SGHNT and CDR2 YYREEE (reference sequence). This CDR3 comprises 14 residues.

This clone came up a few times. The CDR3 sequence is CASSTWTSAVPGELFF. DNA of the CDR3: TGTGCCAGTAGTACCTGGACTAGCGCTGTCCCCGGGGAGCTGTTTTTT. The rearrangement uses TRBV19 and TRBJ2-2; 9 bases align to TRBD2. Germline CDR1 is LNHDA and CDR2 is SQIVND (reference sequence). The CDR3 has 16 residues. V was clipped by 4 bases and J by 6 bases; unmatched bases: 9.

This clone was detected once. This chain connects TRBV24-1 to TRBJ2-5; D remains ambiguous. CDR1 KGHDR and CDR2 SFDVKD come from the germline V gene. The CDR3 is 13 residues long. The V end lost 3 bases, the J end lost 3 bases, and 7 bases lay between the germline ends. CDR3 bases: TGTGCCACCAGTGATGCCGAGAAAGAGACCCAGTACTTC. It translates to CATSDAEKETQYF.